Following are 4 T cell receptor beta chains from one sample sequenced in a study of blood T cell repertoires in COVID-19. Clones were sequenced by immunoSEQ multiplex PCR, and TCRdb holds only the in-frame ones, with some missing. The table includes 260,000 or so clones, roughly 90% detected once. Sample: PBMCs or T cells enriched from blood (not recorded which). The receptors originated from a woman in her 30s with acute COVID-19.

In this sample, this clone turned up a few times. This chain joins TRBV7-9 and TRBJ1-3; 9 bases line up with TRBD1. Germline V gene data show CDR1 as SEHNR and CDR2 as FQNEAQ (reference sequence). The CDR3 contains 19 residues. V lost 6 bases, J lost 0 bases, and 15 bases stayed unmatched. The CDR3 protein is CASSRRDRVVMSSGNTIYF. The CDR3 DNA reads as TGTGCCAGCAGTCGCCGGGACAGGGTTGTAATGAGCTCTGGAAACACCATATATTTT.

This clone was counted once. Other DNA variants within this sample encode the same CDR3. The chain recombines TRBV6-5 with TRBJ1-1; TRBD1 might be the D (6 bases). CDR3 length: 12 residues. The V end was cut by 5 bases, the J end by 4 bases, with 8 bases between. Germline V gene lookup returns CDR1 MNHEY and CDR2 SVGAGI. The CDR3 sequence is CASSRGGTEAFF. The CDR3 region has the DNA TGTGCCAGCAGTAGGGGGGGCACTGAAGCTTTCTTT.

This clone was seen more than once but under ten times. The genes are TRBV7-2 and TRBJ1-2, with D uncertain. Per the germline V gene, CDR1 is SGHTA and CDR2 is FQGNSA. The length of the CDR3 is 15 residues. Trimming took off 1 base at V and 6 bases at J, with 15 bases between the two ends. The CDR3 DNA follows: TGTGCCAGCAGCTTAGGTCTGAGAGGAGGCGATGGCTACACCTTC. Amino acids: CASSLGLRGGDGYTF. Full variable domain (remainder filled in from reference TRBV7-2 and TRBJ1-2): GAGVSQSPSNKVTEKGKDVELRCDPISGHTALYWYRQSLGQGLEFLIYFQGNSAPDKSGLPSDRFSAERTGGSVSTLTIQRTQQEDSAVYLCASSLGLRGGDGYTFGSGTRLTVV.

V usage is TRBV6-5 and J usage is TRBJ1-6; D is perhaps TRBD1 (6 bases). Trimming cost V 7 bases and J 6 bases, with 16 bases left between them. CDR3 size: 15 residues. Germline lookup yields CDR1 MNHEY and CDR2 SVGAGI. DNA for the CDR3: TGTGCCAGCAATCCTAGGACAGCCTTTAATTCACCCCTCCACTTT. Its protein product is CASNPRTAFNSPLHF.